This entry concerns a single T cell receptor (beta chain). TCRdb reprocessed the 5' RACE reads and reports one entry per CDR3 protein, with no DNA. The sample data list fewer than 550,000 distinct CDR3 sequences. This entry comes from a study of monozygotic twins with inflammatory bowel disease. The germline V gene has CDR1 MNHEY and CDR2 SMNVEV (reference sequence). CDR3 length: 15 residues. The chain combines TRBV27 with TRBJ2-7; TCRdb calls TRBD2, which cannot be checked without DNA. The origin of this receptor is a human donor with ulcerative colitis or Crohn's disease, or a healthy co-twin of an affected twin (not recorded which). Sequencing was carried out using blood. CDR3 protein: CASSLPGGKMGEQYF.